This passage covers 32 T cell receptor beta chains from one sample sequenced in a study of T cells after yellow fever vaccination. MiXCR was run by TCRdb on the 5' RACE reads, yielding one entry per CDR3 protein. Of about 22,000 distinct CDR3 sequences in the sample, roughly 5% are singletons; the top ten hold about 20%. The sample consisted of PBMCs, either bulk or a sorted T-cell subset (CD4+, CD8+, memory, or dextramer-sorted; not recorded which), taken more than 40 days after the first yellow fever vaccination. These receptors came from a man aged 18 to 30 who received the YFV17D yellow fever vaccine.

At least ten counts were recorded for this clonotype. The rearrangement links TRBV20-1 to TRBJ2-5; D tentatively fits TRBD1 or TRBD2 (6 bases each). V was pared by 3 bases and J by 5 bases, with 10 bases between. Germline CDR1 reads DFQATT; CDR2 reads SNEGSKA (reference sequence). The CDR3 runs 12 residues. CDR3: CSARRGRETQYF. As DNA, the CDR3 is TGCAGTGCTAGGAGGGGGAGGGAGACCCAGTACTTC.

As for this clonotype: Possible read error: a much larger clone is one base away. The chain is built from TRBV6-1 and TRBJ2-7; unclear D gene. V was clipped by 6 bases and J by 12 bases, with 18 bases between them. The CDR3 length is 12 residues. Germline assignment: CDR1 MNHNS and CDR2 SASEGT. The DNA of the CDR3 is TGTGCCAGCAGCGATGGAAGGTCTAGTCCGTACTTC. This sequence encodes CASSDGRSSPYF.

The chain combines TRBV11-3 with TRBJ2-1, with D tentatively TRBD1 (6 bases). Trimming pared 0 bases from V and 4 bases from J, leaving 7 bases between. Germline CDR1 and CDR2: SGHNT and YENEEA. CDR3 length equals 14 residues. In nucleotides, the CDR3 is TGTGCCAGCAGCTTAGAGGGGGCTTACAATGAGCAGTTCTTC. This sequence encodes CASSLEGAYNEQFF.

The chain's CDR3 is CASSGTVNTEAFF. The CDR3 DNA reads as TGTGCCAGCAGCGGGACCGTGAACACTGAAGCTTTCTTT. The chain joins TRBV5-4 to TRBJ1-1; TRBD1 is a possible D gene (5 bases). The CDR3 has 13 residues. Germline CDR1 and CDR2: SGHNT and YYREEE (reference sequence). Trimming cost V 4 bases and J 0 bases, with 7 bases left between them.

Ten or more counts support this clonotype. The gene calls are TRBV3-1 and TRBJ2-1; 9 bases align to TRBD2. The germline gives CDR1 LGHDT, CDR2 YNNKEL (reference sequence). The CDR3 contains 18 residues. The V segment lost 0 bases and the J segment 6 bases; nucleotides outside the gene matches: 12. In DNA form, the CDR3 reads TGTGCCAGCAGCCAAGAAGAGCGGGGGGCCATTCCCGCCAATGAGCAGTTCTTC. Its translation: CASSQEERGAIPANEQFF.

The table lists this clonotype with many counts. This CDR3 reads CASSLFPGNYGYTF. Written as DNA, the CDR3 is TGTGCCAGCAGTTTGTTTCCAGGGAACTATGGCTACACCTTC. The chain combines TRBV12-3 or TRBV12-4 with TRBJ1-2; tentative D call: TRBD1 (5 bases). V was cut by 3 bases and J by 2 bases, with 10 bases left in between. This CDR3 has 14 amino acids.

This clonotype was seen repeatedly, ten times or more. The rearrangement links TRBV12-3 or TRBV12-4 to TRBJ1-2; TRBD1 matches at 11 bases. V gave up 3 bases and J gave up 5 bases; unmatched junction bases: 8. The CDR3 totals 16 residues. The CDR3 is CASSFRTGGLVYGYTF. The DNA for the CDR3 is TGTGCCAGCAGTTTTCGGACAGGGGGCTTGGTTTATGGCTACACCTTC.

As for this clonotype: Since a much larger clone is just one base distant, this may be a read error. The chain recombines TRBV24-1 with TRBJ2-1; D not resolved. Trimming shortened V by 0 bases and J by 7 bases, and 9 bases separated the two germline ends. The germline V gene encodes CDR1 KGHDR and CDR2 SFDVKD. The CDR3 is made up of 14 amino acids. DNA for the CDR3: TGTGCCACCAGTGATTTGAGGACCGAGAATGAGCAGTTCTTC. It is translated as CATSDLRTENEQFF.

This clonotype was counted ten times or more. The chain has TRBV6-2 or TRBV6-3 and TRBJ2-7; 7 nucleotides align to TRBD2. Trimming removed 4 bases from V and 2 bases from J; junction bases left unmatched: 8. The CDR3 sequence is 15 residues long. Germline V gene data show CDR1 as MNHEY and CDR2 as SVGEGT. The CDR3 DNA reads TGTGCCAGCAGTTCCCATTCTAGCGGAACCTACGAGCAGTACGTC. It encodes CASSSHSSGTYEQYV.

This clonotype was counted ten times or more. V is TRBV7-9 and J is TRBJ2-2; no reliable D call. V was cut by 6 bases and J by 3 bases, with 17 bases left in between. Germline CDR1 reads SEHNR; CDR2 reads FQNEAQ (reference sequence). The CDR3 extends over 16 amino acids. The CDR3 loop is CASRKNRDGDTGELFF. Here the CDR3 DNA reads TGTGCCAGCAGGAAAAACCGAGACGGCGACACCGGGGAGCTGTTTTTT.

The sample holds many counts of this clonotype. The chain uses TRBV11-2 and TRBJ2-1; D unclear. Trimming left V 0 bases short and J 9 bases short, with 3 bases between. The CDR3 length is 11 residues. Germline lookup yields CDR1 SGHAT and CDR2 FQNNGV. DNA of the CDR3: TGTGCCAGCAGCTTAGACTTTGAGCAGTTCTTC. Its protein is CASSLDFEQFF.

This clonotype has a handful of counts. This sequence joins TRBV4-2 and TRBJ1-1; tentatively, D is TRBD1 (5 bases). V was cut by 4 bases and J by 3 bases, with 12 bases left in between. In germline, CDR1 is LGHNA, CDR2 YNFKEQ. This CDR3 has 14 residues. DNA for the CDR3: TGTGCCAGCAGCCCTGGGGGTTTGGACACTGAAGCTTTCTTT. Translating gives CASSPGGLDTEAFF.

This clonotype was observed many times. The chain couples TRBV20-1 to TRBJ2-2; 7 bases map to TRBD1. Trimming removed 5 bases from V and 2 bases from J; junction bases left unmatched: 5. Germline CDR1 is DFQATT and CDR2 is SNEGSKA (reference sequence). This CDR3 is built from 14 residues. CDR3 DNA sequence: TGCAGTGCTCCGGACAGGAGAAACACCGGGGAGCTGTTTTTT. Amino acid sequence: CSAPDRRNTGELFF.

The table lists this clonotype with many counts. V usage is TRBV5-1 and J usage is TRBJ2-4; TRBD2 might be the D (5 bases). Between the trimmed V and J ends, which lost 4 bases and 3 bases, there was a span of 17 bases. This CDR3 region has 16 residues. Germline V gives CDR1 SGHRS, CDR2 YFSETQ. The CDR3 protein is CASSGLGDAVKNIQYF. CDR3 sequence (DNA): TGCGCCAGCAGCGGCCTCGGGGATGCCGTCAAAAACATTCAGTACTTC.

This clonotype was counted at least ten times. The chain links TRBV5-6 to TRBJ2-3; 9 nucleotides align to TRBD2. Germline values: CDR1 SGHDT, CDR2 YYEEEE. V was pared by 9 bases and J by 0 bases, with 8 bases of the junction left unmatched. The CDR3 totals 15 residues. CDR3 DNA: TGTGCCACCGAAAGACTAGCGGTTAGCACAGATACGCAGTATTTT. Translated, it gives CATERLAVSTDTQYF.

In this sample, this clonotype turned up many times. The gene calls are TRBV9 and TRBJ1-6, with 8 bases that match TRBD1. CDR3 length equals 15 residues. The germline V gene encodes CDR1 SGDLS and CDR2 YYNGEE. The junction had 7 bases not matched to a gene; V was cut back by 4 bases and J by 7 bases. The CDR3 here is CASSPRDRLNSPLHF. The CDR3 DNA reads TGTGCCAGCAGCCCAAGGGACAGGCTCAATTCACCCCTCCACTTT. Full variable domain (missing parts from reference TRBV9 and TRBJ1-6): DSGVTQTPKHLITATGQRVTLRCSPRSGDLSVYWYQQSLDQGLQFLIQYYNGEERAKGNILERFSAQQFPDLHSELNLSSLELGDSALYFCASSPRDRLNSPLHFGNGTRLTVT.

This clonotype came up many times. The chain is built from TRBV7-3 and TRBJ1-4; 10 bases match TRBD1. With 3 bases clipped from V and 7 bases from J, the junction kept 14 bases outside the gene matches. The CDR3 has 18 residues. CDR1 is SGHTA and CDR2 is FQGTGA in the germline V gene. The CDR3 loop is CASSFGGTGVPPGEKLFF. In DNA form, the CDR3 reads TGTGCCAGCAGCTTTGGCGGGACAGGGGTTCCGCCTGGTGAAAAACTGTTTTTT.

At least ten counts were recorded for this clonotype. The chain joins TRBV12-3 or TRBV12-4 to TRBJ2-1; no reliable D call. The CDR3 loop spans 14 amino acids. V lost 8 bases and J 10 bases, leaving 21 bases between the germline ends. CDR3 protein: CASLRAGVQKEQFF. The CDR3 bases are TGTGCCAGCCTCCGGGCAGGCGTACAGAAAGAGCAGTTCTTC.

Ten or more counts support this clonotype. The gene calls are TRBV6-5 and TRBJ2-5, with no clear D. The CDR3 is 13 amino acids. CDR1 is MNHEY, CDR2 SVGAGI, per germline. V was cut by 4 bases and J by 2 bases, with 8 bases left in between. For the CDR3, the DNA is TGTGCCAGCAGTTCGACTTATCAAGAGACCCAGTACTTC. Translating it yields CASSSTYQETQYF.

In its sample, this clonotype was seen many times. The chain joins TRBV12-3 or TRBV12-4 to TRBJ1-2, with a weak D call TRBD1 (5 bases). This CDR3 has 15 residues. Trimming stripped 4 bases from V and 1 base from J, with 13 bases between. The CDR3 DNA is TGTGCCAGCAGTTCCCGAAGGGGCCTTAACTATGGCTACACCTTC. This translates into CASSSRRGLNYGYTF.

In this sample, this clonotype turned up many times. The chain combines TRBV5-1 with TRBJ2-7; D perhaps matches TRBD1 (6 bases). The CDR3 runs to 17 residues. V dropped 4 bases and J dropped 2 bases, with 22 bases sitting between them. Germline CDR1 SGHRS, CDR2 YFSETQ. CDR3 loop: CASSLDRLLPNTYEQYF. The DNA for the CDR3 is TGCGCCAGCAGCCTGGACAGACTCCTACCGAATACCTACGAGCAGTACTTC. Full variable domain (rest looked up from reference TRBV5-1 and TRBJ2-7): KAGVTQTPRYLIKTRGQQVTLSCSPISGHRSVSWYQQTPGQGLQFLFEYFSETQRNKGNFPGRFSGRQFSNSRSEMNVSTLELGDSALYLCASSLDRLLPNTYEQYFGPGTRLTVT.

Turning to this clonotype: A much larger clone differs from this one at a single base, so this may be a read error. The V call is TRBV7-2, the J call TRBJ2-1; 7 bases are shared with TRBD1. The CDR3 sequence is 16 residues long. Germline V gives CDR1 SGHTA, CDR2 FQGNSA. With V trimmed by 5 bases and J by 10 bases, 17 bases remained unmatched. CDR3 coding DNA: TGTGCCAGCAGCCCCACCCCCACTAGAGGGGGCGGAGAGCAGTTCTTC. Translation: CASSPTPTRGGGEQFF. Full variable domain (outside the CDR3, taken from reference TRBV7-2 and TRBJ2-1): GAGVSQSPSNKVTEKGKDVELRCDPISGHTALYWYRQSLGQGLEFLIYFQGNSAPDKSGLPSDRFSAERTGGSVSTLTIQRTQQEDSAVYLCASSPTPTRGGGEQFFGPGTRLTVL.

This clonotype has ten or more counts. V gene TRBV2 combines with J gene TRBJ2-1, with 9 bases identical to TRBD2. Germline V gene lookup returns CDR1 SNHLY and CDR2 FYNNEI. This CDR3 spans 13 amino acids. The junction had 5 bases not matched to a gene; V was cut back by 7 bases and J by 7 bases. CDR3 protein: CASNRGGANEQFF. CDR3 in DNA: TGTGCCAGCAACCGCGGGGGGGCAAATGAGCAGTTCTTC.

This clonotype was seen only a few times. This chain connects TRBV7-3 to TRBJ1-2; D possibly corresponds to TRBD1 (5 bases). V lost 5 bases, J lost 4 bases, and 26 bases lay in between. This CDR3 contains 18 residues. CDR1 is SGHTA and CDR2 is FQGTGA in the germline V gene. CDR3 residues: CASSPTGERSQGGYGYTF. The CDR3 DNA reads as TGTGCCAGCAGCCCGACGGGGGAAAGGTCTCAGGGAGGCTATGGCTACACCTTC.

This clonotype was recorded at least ten times. V usage is TRBV5-6 and J usage is TRBJ2-5; 8 nucleotides line up with TRBD1. CDR3 length: 14 amino acids. The germline V gene encodes CDR1 SGHDT and CDR2 YYEEEE. V shed 4 bases and J 5 bases; nucleotides not matched to a gene: 7. The CDR3 nucleotides read TGTGCCAGCAGCACACCCGGGACAGGCGAGACCCAGTACTTC. Translated, it gives CASSTPGTGETQYF.

The sample holds many counts of this clonotype. The rearrangement uses TRBV5-1 and TRBJ2-5; D is perhaps TRBD2 (5 bases). Trimming removed 4 bases at V and 1 base at J, with 8 bases between. CDR1 is SGHRS and CDR2 is YFSETQ in the germline V gene. This CDR3 has 13 amino acids. CDR3 nucleotides: TGCGCCAGCAGCCTGGGAGTCCAAGAGACCCAGTACTTC. It encodes CASSLGVQETQYF.

This clonotype has at least ten counts. The chain employs TRBV5-6 and TRBJ2-6; weak D call: TRBD1 (6 bases). CDR1 is SGHDT, CDR2 YYEEEE, per germline. With 0 bases removed from V and 7 bases from J, the gap between germline ends came to 11 bases. This CDR3 contains 15 residues. The CDR3 region is CASSLGFGTANVLTF. CDR3 nucleotides: TGTGCCAGCAGCTTGGGTTTCGGGACAGCCAACGTCCTGACTTTC.

This clonotype has ten or more counts. The chain recombines TRBV5-1 with TRBJ1-3; TRBD1 aligns across 7 bases. J was trimmed by 2 bases and V by 4 bases; bases with no gene match: 3. This CDR3 contains 14 residues. In germline, CDR1 is SGHRS, CDR2 YFSETQ. This chain's CDR3 is CASSPGTAGNTIYF. The CDR3 DNA follows: TGCGCCAGCAGCCCCGGGACAGCTGGAAACACCATATATTTT.

This clonotype is labeled medium-sized (0.01 to 0.1%). The chain carries TRBV10-3 and TRBJ2-3, with unresolved D. This CDR3 comprises 13 residues. V dropped 0 bases and J dropped 2 bases, with 3 bases sitting between them. Germline V gives CDR1 ENHRY, CDR2 SYGVKD. Here the CDR3 DNA reads TGTGCCATCAGTGAGTCGGACACAGATACGCAGTATTTT. It codes for CAISESDTDTQYF.

Ten or more counts support this clonotype. The CDR3 loop reads CATSDFGQGTDTQYF. Here the CDR3 DNA reads TGTGCCACCAGTGATTTTGGACAGGGCACAGATACGCAGTATTTT. V is TRBV24-1 and J is TRBJ2-3, with TRBD1 matching 7 bases. There are 15 residues in the CDR3. With 1 base clipped from V and 1 base from J, the junction kept 1 base outside the gene matches. The germline CDR1 and CDR2 sequences are KGHDR and SFDVKD.

In its sample, this clonotype was seen many times. The chain couples TRBV5-1 to TRBJ2-1; 8 positions agree with TRBD1. This CDR3 spans 14 amino acids. After removal of 4 bases from V and 8 bases from J, the junction contained 8 bases not matched to a gene. The germline V gene has CDR1 SGHRS and CDR2 YFSETQ. The DNA for the CDR3 is TGCGCCAGCAGCGCCGGGACAGGCATCGATGAGCAGTTCTTC. Amino acid sequence: CASSAGTGIDEQFF.

The sample holds many counts of this clonotype. The chain is built from TRBV4-3 and TRBJ1-6; weak D call: TRBD1 (5 bases). Germline CDR1 is LGHNA and CDR2 is YSLEER. The CDR3 totals 15 residues. The CDR3 loop reads CATSQALSYNSPLHF. CDR3 nucleotide sequence: TGCGCAACCTCACAGGCGCTCTCCTATAATTCACCCCTCCACTTT.